One and the same sample provided the 32 T cell receptor beta chains below, sequenced in a study of response to subunit inactivated influenza vaccine. Each CDR3 protein is one row after TCRdb ran MiXCR on the RT-PCR reads. The table shows about 580,000 distinct CDR3 sequences, with approximately 15% occurring only once. The source material was PBMCs from blood, sampled 11 to 12 days after vaccination. These receptors came from a man over 45 who received an inactivated influenza vaccine.

In its sample, this clonotype was seen a few times. One end of the junction fails to match germline, which may point to a read error. The rearrangement uses TRBV9 and TRBJ2-2; D uncertain. Germline CDR1 is SGDLS and CDR2 is YYNGEE. The CDR3 loop spans 15 amino acids. The CDR3 loop reads CASTVGAANTGELFF. As DNA, the CDR3 is TGTGCCAGCACCGTAGGAGCTGCGAACACCGGGGAGCTGTTTTTT.

The chain is built from TRBV28 and TRBJ2-4; D may be TRBD2 (6 bases). Trimming took 8 bases from V and 7 from J, leaving 21 bases between them. The CDR3 runs to 15 residues. CDR1 MDHEN and CDR2 SYDVKM come from the germline V gene. CDR3 sequence (DNA): TGTGCCAGCGGCCTGGAGGGAGGCCAAAAGAACATTCAGTACTTC. Its translation is CASGLEGGQKNIQYF. Combining the CDR3 with reference TRBV28 and TRBJ2-4 gives the whole variable domain DVKVTQSSRYLVKRTGEKVFLECVQDMDHENMFWYRQDPGLGLRLIYFSYDVKMKEKGDIPEGYSVSREKKERFSLILESASTNQTSMYLCASGLEGGQKNIQYFGAGTRLSVL.

This clonotype was counted many times. J is TRBJ2-1 and V is TRBV4-3; D unresolved. V shed 0 bases and J shed 2 bases, with 11 bases lying between them. Germline lookup yields CDR1 LGHNA and CDR2 YSLEER. The CDR3 covers 16 residues. CDR3 protein: CASSQDWRGAYNEQFF. As DNA, the CDR3 is TGCGCCAGCAGCCAAGATTGGCGCGGAGCCTACAATGAGCAGTTCTTC.

Ten or more counts support this clonotype. V and J are TRBV20-1 and TRBJ2-3, with 11 bases lining up with TRBD2. Germline-derived CDR1 and CDR2 are DFQATT and SNEGSKA (reference sequence). The CDR3 loop spans 17 amino acids. After removal of 0 bases from V and 5 bases from J, the junction contained 10 bases not matched to a gene. DNA for the CDR3: TGCAGTGCTAGAGATGTGCTAGCGGGAGGAGGGAGAGATACGCAGTATTTT. It encodes CSARDVLAGGGRDTQYF.

The rearrangement links TRBV15 to TRBJ2-1, with 10 bases identical to TRBD2. Trimming took 0 bases from V and 2 from J; bases not matched to a gene: 7. This CDR3 comprises 18 residues. Germline loops: CDR1 LNHNV, CDR2 YYDKDF (reference sequence). This chain's CDR3 is CATSRDFSGRDTYNEQFF. CDR3 nucleotides: TGTGCCACCAGCAGAGATTTCAGCGGGAGGGACACCTACAATGAGCAGTTCTTC.

This clonotype was recorded at least ten times. The chain employs TRBV28 and TRBJ1-1; the D gene is possibly TRBD1 (6 bases). Trimming removed 8 bases at V and 4 bases at J, with 17 bases between. Germline V CDR1 and CDR2: MDHEN, SYDVKM. The CDR3 sequence is 14 residues long. CDR3 coding DNA: TGTGCCAGCCGCTACCTCCAGGGGAGCACTGAAGCTTTCTTT. It specifies CASRYLQGSTEAFF.

The chain is built from TRBV6-5 and TRBJ1-2; 11 bases align to TRBD1. The CDR3 is 16 residues long. Germline V gene data show CDR1 as MNHEY and CDR2 as SVGAGI. The V gene end was trimmed by 0 bases and the J gene end by 6 bases; junction bases not matched to a gene: 6. For the CDR3, the DNA is TGTGCCAGCAGTTACTCGAAAGGACAGGGGGCGGATGGCTACACCTTC. Residues: CASSYSKGQGADGYTF.

The table lists this clonotype with a few counts. This sequence joins TRBV4-1 and TRBJ1-4; D ambiguous. V was shortened by 4 bases and J by 7 bases, with 22 bases between the two germline ends. The CDR3 sequence is 17 residues long. Germline CDR1 is MGHRA and CDR2 is YSYEKL. The CDR3, as DNA: TGCGCCAGCAGCCCACCGCTAACAAATTATCGTAGTGAAAAACTGTTTTTT. This gives the protein CASSPPLTNYRSEKLFF.

The CDR3 here is CASSTQQWGFLDTQYF. The CDR3 DNA reads as TGTGCCAGCAGCACGCAACAGTGGGGGTTTCTAGATACGCAGTATTTT. The chain couples TRBV7-9 to TRBJ2-3; either TRBD1 or TRBD2 may fit D (5 bases each). The CDR3 length is 16 residues. V was shortened by 5 bases and J by 5 bases, with 20 bases between the two germline ends. Germline V gives CDR1 SEHNR, CDR2 FQNEAQ (reference sequence). The full variable domain, in which reference TRBV7-9 and TRBJ2-3 provide the parts outside the CDR3, is DTGVSQNPRHKITKRGQNVTFRCDPISEHNRLYWYRQTLGQGPEFLTYFQNEAQLEKSRLLSDRFSAERPKGSFSTLEIQRTEQGDSAMYLCASSTQQWGFLDTQYFGPGTRLTVL.

This clonotype was counted a few times. The rearrangement links TRBV7-3 to TRBJ2-1; D not resolved. The V end was cut by 3 bases, the J end by 4 bases, with 13 bases between. The V gene's germline CDR1 is SGHTA and CDR2 FQGTGA. This CDR3 has 15 amino acids. Here the CDR3 DNA reads TGTGCCAGCAGCTTGATAAGGGCCGGGTACAATGAGCAGTTCTTC. This translates into CASSLIRAGYNEQFF.

This clonotype has a handful of counts. The chain combines TRBV15 with TRBJ2-2; 7 bases line up with TRBD1. Germline V lookup: CDR1 LNHNV, CDR2 YYDKDF (reference sequence). With V trimmed by 2 bases and J by 4 bases, 7 bases remained unmatched. CDR3 size: 16 residues. DNA of the CDR3: TGTGCCACCAGCAGACAAGGGACAGCTCTCACCGGGGAGCTGTTTTTT. Translating gives CATSRQGTALTGELFF. Supplemented by reference TRBV15 and TRBJ2-2, the full variable domain reads DAMVIQNPRYQVTQFGKPVTLSCSQTLNHNVMYWYQQKSSQAPKLLFHYYDKDFNNEADTPDNFQSRRPNTSFCFLDIRSPGLGDTAMYLCATSRQGTALTGELFFGEGSRLTVL.

The genes are TRBV11-2 and TRBJ1-1, with unresolved D. CDR3 length equals 13 residues. V was shortened by 8 bases and J by 4 bases, with 14 bases between the two germline ends. From germline, CDR1 is SGHAT and CDR2 FQNNGV. The CDR3: CASGQSTTTEAFF. In DNA form, the CDR3 reads TGTGCCAGCGGCCAGAGTACTACCACTGAAGCTTTCTTT.

The V and J genes are TRBV12-3 or TRBV12-4 and TRBJ2-2; TRBD2 matches at 11 bases. Trimming removed 3 bases from V and 1 base from J; junction bases left unmatched: 1. There are 16 residues in the CDR3. CDR3 protein: CASSFSGRVNTGELFF. Here the CDR3 DNA reads TGTGCCAGCAGTTTTAGCGGGAGGGTGAACACCGGGGAGCTGTTTTTT.

The V gene is TRBV5-6, the J gene TRBJ2-7; D not resolved. The V gene's germline CDR1 is SGHDT and CDR2 YYEEEE. The CDR3 runs 11 residues. Trimming removed 0 bases at V and 7 bases at J, with 5 bases between. In DNA, the CDR3 is TGTGCCAGCAGCTTGGAGACAGAGCAGTACTTC. The encoded protein is CASSLETEQYF.

The V call is TRBV12-3 or TRBV12-4, the J call TRBJ1-5; maybe TRBD1 (6 bases). Trimming cost V 4 bases and J 0 bases, with 19 bases left between them. The length of the CDR3 is 18 residues. The CDR3 nucleotides read TGTGCCAGCAGTTCCGGGGGCAGGGCCATCCGTAGCAATCAGCCCCAGCATTTT. It codes for CASSSGGRAIRSNQPQHF.

The V call is TRBV28, the J call TRBJ2-1, with 14 nucleotides matching TRBD2. CDR3 length equals 16 residues. The J segment lost 4 bases and the V segment lost 6 bases, leaving 5 bases of the junction unmatched. Germline CDR1 reads MDHEN; CDR2 reads SYDVKM. This CDR3 reads CASRTSGRAGYNEQFF. Written as DNA, the CDR3 is TGTGCCAGCAGGACTAGCGGGAGGGCGGGGTACAATGAGCAGTTCTTC.

J is TRBJ2-7 and V is TRBV20-1; 8 nucleotides agree with TRBD2. CDR3 length equals 15 residues. Trimming at V came to 5 bases and at J to 1 base, leaving 10 bases not matched to a gene. Per germline, CDR1 DFQATT and CDR2 SNEGSKA (reference sequence). CDR3 bases: TGCAGTGCTCCCAGGGGTGGCGGGGGGTCCTACGAGCAGTACTTC. This codes for CSAPRGGGGSYEQYF.

The CDR3 loop is CASSPTGQLAKNIQYF. The CDR3, as DNA: TGTGCCAGCAGCCCTACGGGGCAGCTAGCCAAAAACATTCAGTACTTC. The chain carries TRBV6-1 and TRBJ2-4; either TRBD1 or TRBD2 may fit D (5 bases each). Germline values: CDR1 MNHNS, CDR2 SASEGT. V lost 6 bases and J lost 0, with 15 bases in between. The CDR3 consists of 16 residues.

This clonotype was detected many times. The V call is TRBV6-2 or TRBV6-3, the J call TRBJ1-2; a weak D match, TRBD1 (6 bases). This CDR3 has 13 residues. Between the trimmed V and J ends, which lost 6 bases and 7 bases, there was a span of 15 bases. Germline V CDR1 and CDR2: MNHEY, SVGEGT. The CDR3 is CASRVQGPGGYTF. In DNA form, the CDR3 reads TGTGCCAGCAGGGTACAGGGACCTGGTGGCTACACCTTC.

The chain employs TRBV9 and TRBJ1-1; a possible D gene is TRBD1 (6 bases). The CDR3 covers 15 residues. From germline, CDR1 is SGDLS and CDR2 YYNGEE. V was pared by 4 bases and J by 0 bases, with 13 bases between. The CDR3 sequence: CASSPGQIVNTEAFF. For the CDR3, the DNA is TGTGCCAGCAGCCCCGGACAGATAGTGAACACTGAAGCTTTCTTT.

This clonotype came up many times. The genes are TRBV12-3 or TRBV12-4 and TRBJ1-1, with D tentatively TRBD1 (5 bases). V lost 7 bases and J 0 bases, leaving 9 bases between the germline ends. The CDR3 spans 13 residues. The CDR3, as DNA: TGTGCCAGCATCCGGGACGTGAACACTGAAGCTTTCTTT. Translated, it gives CASIRDVNTEAFF.

CDR3 in DNA: TGTGCCAGCAGCTTAGGTGGGGACAGTCAGTATTTT. This sequence encodes CASSLGGDSQYF. The rearrangement uses TRBV11-2 and TRBJ2-3; the match to TRBD1 covers 7 bases. The CDR3 spans 12 residues. J gave up 12 bases and V 1 base, and 4 bases lay outside the gene matches. Germline CDR1 SGHAT, CDR2 FQNNGV. The variable domain in full, completed from reference TRBV11-2 and TRBJ2-3, reads EAGVAQSPRYKIIEKRQSVAFWCNPISGHATLYWYQQILGQGPKLLIQFQNNGVVDDSQLPKDRFSAERLKGVDSTLKIQPAKLEDSAVYLCASSLGGDSQYFGPGTRLTVL.

The chain uses TRBV3-1 and TRBJ2-1, with 7 nucleotides matching TRBD1. CDR3 length equals 21 residues. V lost 0 bases to trimming and J lost 0 bases; unmatched junction nucleotides: 17. CDR1 is LGHDT and CDR2 is YNNKEL in the germline V gene (reference sequence). CDR3 loop: CASSQDLRRGFNPVSYNEQFF. CDR3 nucleotide sequence: TGTGCCAGCAGCCAAGATCTCCGCAGGGGGTTCAACCCCGTCTCCTACAATGAGCAGTTCTTC.

This clonotype was seen once. The chain is built from TRBV7-8 and TRBJ2-7, with D possibly being TRBD1 (6 bases). Trimming shortened V by 6 bases and J by 6 bases, and 27 bases separated the two germline ends. This CDR3 is 17 amino acids long. Germline V gene lookup returns CDR1 SGHVS and CDR2 FQNEAQ. In nucleotides, the CDR3 is TGTGCCAGCAGTCACCCTCCCTCGACAGGTAAGATTCGCGAGCAGTACTTC. It codes for CASSHPPSTGKIREQYF.

This clonotype was seen repeatedly, ten times or more. The J gene is TRBJ2-5, the V gene TRBV29-1, with D hard to call. Germline values: CDR1 SQVTM, CDR2 ANQGSEA. This CDR3 is built from 12 residues. Trimming removed 4 bases from V and 2 bases from J, with 8 bases in between. CDR3 in amino acids: CSVAGAQETQYF. CDR3 in DNA: TGCAGCGTTGCAGGCGCTCAAGAGACCCAGTACTTC.

This clonotype was seen a single time. The chain links TRBV2 to TRBJ2-5; 10 nucleotides agree with TRBD1. Germline CDR1 is SNHLY and CDR2 is FYNNEI. CDR3 length: 14 residues. Trimming removed 7 bases from V and 5 bases from J; junction bases left unmatched: 7. The CDR3 protein is CASTGQGSGETQYF. For the CDR3, the DNA is TGTGCCAGCACGGGACAGGGGTCCGGGGAGACCCAGTACTTC.

Of note for this clonotype: An end of the junction does not agree with germline; a read error may underlie this. V is TRBV20-1 and J is TRBJ2-3, with a tentative D call TRBD2 (7 bases). This CDR3 spans 15 amino acids. Germline-derived CDR1 and CDR2 are DFQATT and SNEGSKA (reference sequence). The chain's CDR3 is CCARDPRGAADTQYF. The DNA of the CDR3 is TGCTGTGCTAGAGATCCACGGGGGGCCGCAGATACGCAGTATTTT.

This clonotype was seen a handful of times. This chain uses TRBV5-6 with TRBJ2-3; 7 bases match TRBD2. Germline CDR1 reads SGHDT; CDR2 reads YYEEEE. The CDR3 sequence is 15 residues long. The junction had 14 bases not matched to a gene; V was cut back by 6 bases and J by 7 bases. The CDR3, as DNA: TGTGCCAGCACCCCGCGGGGGACTACCACGTATACGCAGTATTTT. It specifies CASTPRGTTTYTQYF.

The rearrangement joins TRBV4-1 to TRBJ2-3; 10 bases fit TRBD2. This CDR3 has 15 residues. CDR1 is MGHRA, CDR2 YSYEKL, per germline. V dropped 3 bases and J dropped 5; count of bases not matched to a gene: 5. The CDR3 DNA reads TGCGCCAGCAGCCACCTAGCGGGAGTTAGAGATACGCAGTATTTT. Encoded protein: CASSHLAGVRDTQYF.

This clonotype was recorded at least ten times. In DNA, the CDR3 is TGTGCCAGCAGTATTAGGGAGACCCAGTACTTC. This encodes CASSIRETQYF. The chain couples TRBV12-3 or TRBV12-4 to TRBJ2-5; no clear D. The CDR3 contains 11 residues. Trimming left V 5 bases short and J 5 bases short, with 6 bases between.

V gene TRBV9 combines with J gene TRBJ2-2; perhaps TRBD1 as D (5 bases). The CDR3 extends over 17 amino acids. The germline gives CDR1 SGDLS, CDR2 YYNGEE. Trimming left V 0 bases short and J 0 bases short, with 12 bases between. In DNA form, the CDR3 reads TGTGCCAGCAGCGTAGGGGGCAGAGCGCCGAACACCGGGGAGCTGTTTTTT. Translation: CASSVGGRAPNTGELFF.

This clonotype occurred once. The V call is TRBV7-6, the J call TRBJ2-7; 8 bases match TRBD1. V gave up 3 bases and J gave up 5 bases; unmatched junction bases: 12. There are 16 residues in the CDR3. CDR1 and CDR2 from the germline V gene are SGHVS and FNYEAQ. Here the CDR3 reads CASSFLRQGRQDEQYF. Here the CDR3 DNA reads TGTGCCAGCAGCTTCCTCCGACAGGGGCGGCAGGACGAGCAGTACTTC.